This is a list of T cell receptor beta chains from one sample in a study of blood T cell repertoires in COVID-19. TCRdb keeps only in-frame clones here, not all; method: immunoSEQ multiplex PCR. In the table there are fewer than 500,000 clones, roughly nine tenths of which are singletons. Sample: PBMCs or T cells enriched from blood (not recorded which). The receptor set was obtained from a man in his thirties or forties who had recovered from COVID-19. The CDR3 runs from the conserved cysteine through the conserved F or W. D genes are given only for firm matches. Only some rows state a clone size, as once, few, many or a class for expanded clones.

J gene,V gene,clone size,D gene,CDR3 protein,CDR3 DNA
TRBJ2-2,TRBV3-1/TRBV3-2,NA,NA,CASSQAGVSTGELFF,TGTGCCAGCAGCCAAGCGGGAGTAAGCACCGGGGAGCTGTTTTTT
TRBJ1-5,TRBV4-2,NA,NA,CASSQVLAGNQPQHF,TGTGCCAGCAGCCAAGTCCTGGCGGGCAATCAGCCCCAGCATTTT
TRBJ1-1,TRBV7-2,NA,TRBD1,CASSLVLGQGAHKAFF,TGTGCCAGCAGCTTAGTTCTAGGACAGGGGGCGCATAAGGCTTTCTTT
TRBJ2-5,TRBV5-1,NA,TRBD2,CASSSRLAETQYF,TGCGCCAGCAGCTCCAGACTAGCAGAGACCCAGTACTTC
TRBJ2-7,TRBV4-2,NA,NA,CASSQDREKQYF,TGTGCCAGCAGCCAAGATAGGGAGAAGCAGTACTTC
TRBJ2-3,TRBV10-1,NA,TRBD2,CASSEIVGLAGLQTQYF,TGCGCCAGCAGTGAAATCGTGGGACTAGCGGGCCTTCAGACGCAGTATTTT
TRBJ1-1,TRBV2,NA,NA,CASSVDRDGVTEAFF,TGTGCCAGCAGTGTGGACAGAGACGGGGTCACTGAAGCTTTCTTT
TRBJ1-6,TRBV2,NA,NA,CASLPFYGSYNSPLHF,TGTGCCAGCCTGCCATTCTACGGCTCCTATAATTCACCCCTCCACTTT
TRBJ1-3,TRBV19,NA,NA,CASSAYNTIYF,TGTGCCAGTAGTGCCTATAACACCATATATTTT
TRBJ2-7,TRBV6-5,NA,NA,CASSPQGSLVHEQYF,TGTGCCAGCAGTCCTCAGGGGAGCTTGGTCCACGAGCAGTACTTC
TRBJ2-2,TRBV19,NA,TRBD1,CASSSMPGQTNTGELFF,TGTGCCAGTAGTAGCATGCCGGGACAGACTAACACCGGGGAGCTGTTTTTT
TRBJ2-7,TRBV5-8,NA,TRBD1,CASSLEPLGTGTYEQYF,TGTGCCAGCAGCTTGGAACCCCTCGGGACAGGGACCTACGAGCAGTACTTC
TRBJ2-5,TRBV4-1,NA,TRBD1,CASSSHQGQGQTQYF,TGCGCCAGCAGCTCGCATCAGGGACAGGGACAGACCCAGTACTTC
TRBJ1-4,TRBV7-9,NA,NA,CASSEKTGATNEKLFF,TGTGCCAGCAGCGAAAAGACAGGCGCAACTAATGAAAAACTGTTTTTT
TRBJ2-4,TRBV5-6,NA,NA,CASSPAGTKNIQYF,TGTGCCAGCAGCCCGGCAGGGACCAAAAACATTCAGTACTTC
TRBJ1-5,TRBV28,NA,TRBD1,CASSPGTANQPQHF,TGTGCCAGCAGTCCCGGGACAGCTAATCAGCCCCAGCATTTT
TRBJ2-1,TRBV19,NA,TRBD2,CASSRPFSGRRGEQFF,TGTGCCAGTAGTAGACCATTTAGCGGGAGGCGGGGTGAGCAGTTCTTC
TRBJ1-1,TRBV6-5,once,TRBD1,CASSFDRVNTEAFF,TGTGCCAGCAGCTTCGACAGGGTGAACACTGAAGCTTTCTTT
TRBJ1-4,TRBV11-2,few,TRBD1,CASSPGQYNEKLFF,TGTGCCAGCAGCCCGGGACAGTATAATGAAAAACTGTTTTTT
TRBJ2-4,TRBV28,NA,NA,CASSPHGLPSDF,TGTGCCAGCAGTCCGCATGGACTCCCTTCCGACTTC
TRBJ2-5,TRBV20-1,once,NA,CSAPRSETQYF,TGCAGTGCACCCAGGTCGGAGACCCAGTACTTC
TRBJ2-1,TRBV27,NA,NA,CASSFGSSYNEQFF,TGTGCCAGCAGTTTCGGGAGCTCCTACAATGAGCAGTTCTTC
TRBJ2-3,TRBV5-1,NA,NA,CASRALLRGGPDTQYF,TGCGCCAGCAGGGCTCTTCTTAGGGGTGGTCCAGATACGCAGTATTTT
TRBJ2-5,TRBV4-1,NA,NA,CASSRPPGAPLQETQYF,TGCGCCAGCAGCCGCCCCCCGGGAGCCCCGCTCCAAGAGACCCAGTACTTC
TRBJ2-1,TRBV6-5,NA,TRBD2,CAAAGAGYNEQFF,TGTGCTGCGGCGGGAGCCGGATACAATGAGCAGTTCTTC
TRBJ2-3,TRBV19,NA,TRBD1,CASSLRDRSTDTQYF,TGTGCCAGTAGTTTGAGGGACAGGTCCACAGATACGCAGTATTTT
TRBJ2-7,TRBV10-3,NA,NA,CAISESGPYEQYF,TGTGCCATCAGTGAGTCGGGCCCCTACGAGCAGTACTTC
TRBJ2-5,TRBV5-1,once,TRBD1,CASSLTGEETQYF,TGCGCCAGCAGTCTGACAGGGGAAGAGACCCAGTACTTC
TRBJ2-5,TRBV7-9,NA,TRBD1,CASSEQGSKETQYF,TGTGCCAGCAGCGAACAGGGGAGTAAAGAGACCCAGTACTTC
TRBJ2-3,TRBV4-1,NA,TRBD1,CASSPTQGVRTDTQYF,TGCGCCAGCAGCCCCACCCAGGGGGTTAGGACAGATACGCAGTATTTT
TRBJ1-1,TRBV29-1,NA,TRBD1,CSVARPGQTVGGEAFF,TGCAGCGTTGCCAGACCGGGACAGACAGTAGGTGGTGAAGCTTTCTTT
TRBJ1-4,TRBV19,NA,NA,CASRAGDRQKLFF,TGTGCCAGTAGAGCAGGTGACCGACAAAAACTGTTTTTT
TRBJ1-2,TRBV18,NA,TRBD1,CASSLSQGHSGYTF,TGTGCCAGCTCACTATCACAGGGGCATTCGGGCTACACCTTC
TRBJ2-7,TRBV7-9,NA,TRBD1,CASSLAWTGDTYEQYF,TGTGCCAGCAGCTTAGCCTGGACAGGGGATACCTACGAGCAGTACTTC
TRBJ1-1,TRBV21-1,NA,NA,CASSNRDRNSPFTEAFF,TGTGCCAGCAGCAACCGGGACAGGAATTCCCCTTTCACTGAAGCTTTCTTT
TRBJ1-6,TRBV6-1,NA,NA,CASSDGNSPLHF,TGTGCCAGCAGTGACGGTAATTCACCCCTCCACTTT
TRBJ2-3,TRBV2,once,TRBD2,CASSEAPLAVRLRDTQYF,TGTGCCAGCAGTGAAGCACCCCTAGCGGTCCGGCTACGGGATACGCAGTATTTT
TRBJ1-3,TRBV7-2,NA,NA,CASSPDIEGNTIYF,TGTGCCAGCAGCCCAGACATAGAGGGAAACACCATATATTTT
TRBJ2-2,TRBV19,NA,NA,CASSILGRPNTGELFF,TGTGCCAGTAGTATTTTGGGCAGGCCGAACACCGGGGAGCTGTTTTTT
TRBJ2-1,TRBV6-6,NA,TRBD1,CASRHRDRGDEQFF,TGTGCCAGCAGACACCGGGACAGGGGCGATGAGCAGTTCTTC
TRBJ1-2,TRBV3-1/TRBV3-2,NA,TRBD1,CASSQGTTGGAFGYTF,TGTGCCAGCAGCCAAGGGACAACAGGGGGCGCCTTTGGCTACACCTTC
TRBJ1-2,TRBV29-1,NA,NA,CSVPPDSFGYGYTF,TGCAGCGTTCCCCCGGACAGTTTTGGCTATGGCTACACCTTC
TRBJ1-1,TRBV6-5,NA,NA,CASSYSNRVNTEAFF,TGTGCCAGCAGTTACTCGAACAGGGTTAACACTGAAGCTTTCTTT
TRBJ2-7,TRBV28,NA,TRBD1,CASVPRPVLKYRGLSYEQYF,TGTGCCAGCGTACCCCGCCCCGTATTAAAGTACAGGGGATTGTCCTACGAGCAGTACTTC
TRBJ2-5,TRBV24-1,NA,TRBD1,CATGQQETQYF,TGTGCCACGGGACAGCAAGAGACCCAGTACTTC
TRBJ2-4,TRBV2,NA,NA,CASRDQTVAKNIQYF,TGTGCCAGCAGGGATCAGACAGTAGCCAAAAACATTCAGTACTTC
TRBJ2-5,TRBV18,few,NA,CASSPSERLETQYF,TGTGCCAGCTCACCCTCCGAGAGATTAGAGACCCAGTACTTC
TRBJ1-6,TRBV28,NA,NA,CASRPGLLSSYNSPLHF,TGTGCCAGCAGACCTGGACTCTTAAGCTCCTATAATTCACCCCTCCACTTT